One and the same sample provided the 17 T cell receptor beta chains below, sequenced in a study of regulatory T cells in long-lasting Graves disease. Building of the TCR beta libraries involved iRepertoire HTBI primers and Arm-PCR of CDR3 regions. TCRdb re-called the multiplex PCR reads with MiXCR, one entry per CDR3 protein. The table includes around 450,000 distinct CDR3 sequences, 15% detected once. Time point specified: newly diagnosed GD, antithyroid drugs for less than 3 months. The authors made the TCR library using RNA they extracted from PBMCs. These data also formed part of another study, on T cells in Graves' hyperthyroidism and ophthalmopathy.

Sequenced material: peripheral blood mononuclear cells (PBMCs), taken at new diagnosis, from a patient treated with antithyroid drugs. These receptors originate from a woman aged 30 to 39 with Graves disease.

This chain connects TRBV20-1 to TRBJ2-7; the D is unclear. The CDR3 runs to 14 residues. Trimming left V 3 bases short and J 2 bases short, with 14 bases between. Germline V lookup: CDR1 DFQATT, CDR2 SNEGSKA (reference sequence). The CDR3 region is CSASYFGKTYEQYF. In DNA form, the CDR3 reads TGCAGTGCTAGCTATTTTGGGAAAACCTACGAGCAGTACTTC.

This clonotype was seen repeatedly, ten times or more. The V call is TRBV3-1, the J call TRBJ2-1; 7 nucleotides align to TRBD1. The CDR3 is made up of 13 amino acids. Germline-derived CDR1 and CDR2 are LGHDT and YNNKEL (reference sequence). V lost 8 bases, J lost 4 bases, and 5 bases stayed unmatched. This CDR3 reads CASGQTGYNEQFF. The DNA of the CDR3 is TGTGCCAGCGGACAGACAGGGTACAATGAGCAGTTCTTC.

This clonotype appeared many times. The chain recombines TRBV12-3 or TRBV12-4 with TRBJ2-5; D is perhaps TRBD1 (6 bases). The CDR3 runs to 12 residues. Between the trimmed V and J ends, which lost 11 bases and 0 bases, there was a span of 10 bases. CDR3 sequence (DNA): TGTGCCTCTAAGGGGGACCAAGAGACCCAGTACTTC. Its translation is CASKGDQETQYF.

This clonotype was picked up a small number of times. The rearrangement links TRBV5-1 to TRBJ1-4; possible D gene TRBD1, 5 bases. CDR3 length: 18 residues. Germline CDR1 is SGHRS and CDR2 is YFSETQ. V gave up 4 bases and J gave up 0 bases, with 19 bases separating them. The CDR3 region has the DNA TGCGCCAGCAGCCCGGGAACGACAGCCCTTGCAACTAATGAAAAACTGTTTTTT. Amino acid sequence: CASSPGTTALATNEKLFF.

This clonotype was recorded a few times. The rearrangement joins TRBV5-5 to TRBJ1-1, with D tentatively TRBD1 (6 bases). CDR3 length: 15 amino acids. The V end was cut by 4 bases, the J end by 1 base, with 14 bases between. Germline V gene data show CDR1 as SGHKS and CDR2 as YYEKEE (reference sequence). CDR3: CASSIPGHGNTEAFF. CDR3 DNA sequence: TGTGCCAGCAGCATTCCGGGACACGGGAACACTGAAGCTTTCTTT. Together with reference TRBV5-5 and TRBJ1-1, the CDR3 gives the full variable domain: DAGVTQSPTHLIKTRGQQVTLRCSPISGHKSVSWYQQVLGQGPQFIFQYYEKEERGRGNFPDRFSARQFPNYSSELNVNALLLGDSALYLCASSIPGHGNTEAFFGQGTRLTVV.

Regarding this clonotype: This is likely an artifact of a read error, given a far larger clone one base away. In this CDR3 the conserved last residue, phenylalanine or tryptophan, is missing, so a read error is likely. This chain uses TRBV30 with TRBJ2-1; TRBD2 might be the D (5 bases). The end of the DNA fits TRBJ2-5 better, so the J call may be wrong. Germline CDR1 is GTSNPN and CDR2 is SVGIG (reference sequence). CDR3 length: 12 residues. Here the CDR3 reads CAWSVTKETQYS. The CDR3 DNA follows: TGTGCCTGGAGTGTGACTAAAGAGACCCAGTACTCC.

This chain joins TRBV7-3 and TRBJ2-1; D call uncertain. This CDR3 spans 13 amino acids. Germline CDR1 is SGHTA and CDR2 is FQGTGA. V gave up 5 bases and J gave up 12 bases, with 17 bases separating them. The CDR3 nucleotides read TGTGCCAGCAGCGCCGGCAGCCCCTCTGCGCAGTTCTTC. This gives the protein CASSAGSPSAQFF.

This clonotype was found many times. The chain carries TRBV5-1 and TRBJ1-1; 7 bases are a match to TRBD1. This CDR3 contains 15 residues. Germline-derived CDR1 and CDR2 are SGHRS and YFSETQ. V lost 4 bases, J lost 2 bases, and 8 bases stayed unmatched. Here the CDR3 DNA reads TGCGCCAGCAGCGGCCCGACAGGGACAAACACTGAAGCTTTCTTT. This codes for CASSGPTGTNTEAFF. Using reference TRBV5-1 and TRBJ1-1 for the parts outside the CDR3, the full variable domain is KAGVTQTPRYLIKTRGQQVTLSCSPISGHRSVSWYQQTPGQGLQFLFEYFSETQRNKGNFPGRFSGRQFSNSRSEMNVSTLELGDSALYLCASSGPTGTNTEAFFGQGTRLTVV.

This clonotype was seen at least ten times. The V gene is TRBV6-5, the J gene TRBJ1-2, with D perhaps matching TRBD1 (6 bases). Germline V gene sequence: CDR1 MNHEY, CDR2 SVGAGI. V was clipped by 4 bases and J by 3 bases, with 9 bases between them. This CDR3 contains 13 residues. CDR3: CASSSGEDYGYTF. DNA of the CDR3: TGTGCCAGCAGTTCAGGGGAGGACTATGGCTACACCTTC.

This clonotype came up many times. The chain combines TRBV6-5 with TRBJ2-2; 7 bases align to TRBD1. The CDR3 length is 16 residues. From germline, CDR1 is MNHEY and CDR2 SVGAGI. V gave up 4 bases and J gave up 4 bases; unmatched junction bases: 9. Here the CDR3 reads CASSSEGAQATGELFF. CDR3 coding DNA: TGTGCCAGCAGTTCAGAGGGGGCTCAGGCCACCGGGGAGCTGTTTTTT.

In this sample, this clonotype turned up a few times. The chain links TRBV7-9 to TRBJ1-2; a weak D match, TRBD1 (6 bases). Per the germline V gene, CDR1 is SEHNR and CDR2 is FQNEAQ (reference sequence). V lost 0 bases and J lost 6, with 11 bases in between. CDR3 length equals 14 residues. The CDR3, as DNA: TGTGCCAGCAGCTTAGCGGGGGGCGCCGATGGCTACACCTTC. Translation: CASSLAGGADGYTF.

The chain is built from TRBV30 and TRBJ1-5; 7 bases fit TRBD1. V trimming: 5 bases; J trimming: 2 bases; junction bases outside the gene matches: 9. The CDR3 length is 15 residues. CDR1 GTSNPN and CDR2 SVGIG come from the germline V gene (reference sequence). The CDR3 loop reads CAWESHTGGNQPQHF. CDR3 in DNA: TGTGCCTGGGAGTCACACACAGGGGGCAATCAGCCCCAGCATTTT.

This clonotype was picked up many times. The chain joins TRBV28 to TRBJ2-1; tentative D call: TRBD1 (5 bases). CDR1 MDHEN and CDR2 SYDVKM come from the germline V gene. Trimming took 1 base from V and 0 from J, leaving 13 bases between them. CDR3 size: 17 residues. CDR3 sequence: CASSLYLQGSSYNEQFF. CDR3 DNA: TGTGCCAGCAGTTTATATCTCCAGGGTAGCTCCTACAATGAGCAGTTCTTC.

This clonotype showed up many times. V and J are TRBV12-5 and TRBJ2-3, with D possibly matching TRBD2 (6 bases). CDR3 length: 16 amino acids. CDR1 is LGHNT, CDR2 FRNRAP, per germline. The V and J ends lost 3 bases and 3 bases respectively, with 16 bases between them. In nucleotides, the CDR3 is TGTGCTAGTGGTTTTACGAGGGGAGGAGGTACAGATACGCAGTATTTT. Protein: CASGFTRGGGTDTQYF.

The table lists this clonotype with many counts. V and J are TRBV20-1 and TRBJ2-7, with D maybe TRBD2 (6 bases). Germline V gene sequence: CDR1 DFQATT, CDR2 SNEGSKA (reference sequence). The CDR3 has 14 residues. V was cut by 8 bases and J by 1 base, with 18 bases left in between. The CDR3 is CSPQQASESYEQYF. DNA of the CDR3: TGCAGTCCCCAACAGGCTAGCGAATCCTACGAGCAGTACTTC.

The V gene is TRBV7-6, the J gene TRBJ1-2; D gene unclear. The V gene's germline CDR1 is SGHVS and CDR2 FNYEAQ. This CDR3 spans 19 amino acids. The V gene lost 3 bases and the J gene lost 4 bases, with 27 bases spanning the gap. The CDR3 nucleotides read TGTGCCAGCAGCTTCCGACCACGGACCAGGCAGTACCTTGCCTATGGCTACACCTTC. Protein: CASSFRPRTRQYLAYGYTF. Full variable domain (missing parts from reference TRBV7-6 and TRBJ1-2): GAGVSQSPRYKVTKRGQDVALRCDPISGHVSLYWYRQALGQGPEFLTYFNYEAQQDKSGLPNDRFSAERPEGSISTLTIQRTEQRDSAMYRCASSFRPRTRQYLAYGYTFGSGTRLTVV.

This clonotype appeared many times. The chain carries TRBV6-2 or TRBV6-3 and TRBJ1-2, with TRBD1 as a possible D gene (5 bases). CDR1 is MNHEY, CDR2 SVGEGT, per germline. The CDR3 contains 13 residues. Trimming pared 2 bases from V and 4 bases from J, leaving 8 bases between. Here the CDR3 reads CASSYTGTYGYTF. Here the CDR3 DNA reads TGTGCCAGCAGTTACACGGGGACCTATGGCTACACCTTC.